This TCR beta chain was retrieved from a study of cytomegalovirus exposure and HLA in healthy donors listed by TCRdb under 2017. Notes on the research overall: An earlier analysis of roughly 630 of the donors reported 276 Gb of sequence data and some 120 million unique TCR beta sequences from 150 million to 200 million T cells. An early release covering 550 to 700 HLA-typed donors comprised about 290 gigabases of sequencing data and 85 million or so unique TCR sequences. Of the approximately 400 genotyped donors, about 84% fell in the genetic ancestry cluster associated with self-reported Caucasian donors. The study aimed to test whether signatures of past pathogen exposure could be identified by cataloging public T cell receptors. The T cell repertoires of some 700 subjects were profiled by immunosequencing and related to cytomegalovirus serostatus. A separate validation cohort of over 95 different subjects was used in addition to the roughly 620-subject first cohort. To predict cytomegalovirus infection status, the study brought together high-throughput TCR immunosequencing, statistical association of individual TCRs with disease status, and machine learning. A later analysis re-analyzed previously published TCR beta repertoires from 660 or so donors and added high-resolution HLA genotyping to study TCR occurrence patterns. The later analysis used no new phenotypic data to find candidate immune exposures, relying instead on TCR beta sequences and their occurrence across donors. To decide whether each TCR beta V gene segment behaved as functional or pseudogenic, an earlier analysis of fewer than 750 of the donors relied on high-throughput TCR beta sequencing. Donor age, sex, ethnicity and CMV serostatus were collected together with the repertoire data. In a later genetic analysis, genome-wide SNP genotypes for about 55% of the 666 donors were used, and that subset was treated as a discovery cohort. Every discovery cohort repertoire had been produced on one sequencing platform. Class I and class II HLA loci were covered by the typing at four-digit resolution. Typing coverage varied by locus: roughly 629-640 donors for A, B, C, DRB1 and DQB1; approximately 500 for DQA1; more than 600 for DPA1; roughly 450 for DPB1. Because of strong linkage in the cohort, roughly five DR-DQ haplotypes were treated as single units for association and clustering. Among about 400 genotyped donors of the cohort, an average of around 250,000 unique TCR beta nucleotide sequences was sequenced per donor, of which about 18% were non-productive.

The cohort consisted of 666 healthy bone marrow donors. Cohort members were all nominally healthy when sampled, although unrecorded immune exposures were likely present. The donor was CMV seropositive and belonged to the group of 250 to 300 seropositive cohort members. A peripheral blood sample was provided by each donor, and peripheral blood mononuclear cells were used for TCR beta sequencing. Genomic DNA was extracted from the blood cell samples with the Qiagen DNeasy Blood Extraction Kit. Worth noting for this clone: Its binding antigen is unknown. Nothing much larger sits one base from this clone, and base qualities are not available.

Libraries were constructed by the immunoSEQ multiplex PCR assay. The multiplex PCR relied on a mix of 60 forward primers for TCR Vbeta segments and 13 reverse primers for TCR Jbeta segments. The CDR3 region of rearranged TCR beta genes was amplified from genomic DNA by a multiplex PCR assay. Amplified TCR beta libraries were sequenced as 87-base-pair reads on the Illumina HiSeq System. The paper's data handling went like this. In a later analysis, 80 million or so unique TCR beta chains were counted across the 690 or so repertoires, and around 10 million of these chains were shared by at least two donors. Raw reads were error-corrected and collapsed into unique sequences by a nearest-neighbor algorithm in which closely related sequences were merged to remove PCR and sequencing errors. To assign V, D and J gene segments, CDR3 sequences were aligned to IMGT reference sequences. Each retained sequence needed at least a six-nucleotide match to both a V gene segment and a J gene segment. A rearrangement counted as productive if the CDR3 had no stop codons and remained in frame with V and J, and every other rearrangement counted as non-productive. CDR3 was defined by IMGT convention, running from the second conserved V-encoded cysteine to the conserved J-encoded phenylalanine. Sequences without an unambiguous match to a single V gene segment were excluded from the earlier analysis of 587 of the donors. An earlier analysis of 500 to 600 of the donors classified V segments as functional when productive rearrangements were above 56.7% and as segregating when the standard deviation between donors was above 5%. To diagnose cytomegalovirus status from the catalog of TCR beta chain sequences, a statistical classification framework was built. A later analysis assigned V and J genes by comparing TCR nucleotide sequences with IMGT/GENE-DB human TR gene sequences. In a later analysis, CDR3 sequences and most-parsimonious VDJ recombination scenarios were assigned using the TCRdist pipeline. A later analysis defined each TCR beta chain by its CDR3 amino acid sequence plus V-gene family, and excluded reads lacking a unique V-gene family. As a way to deal with suspected cross-contamination and a sequencing artifact, a later analysis dropped 450 to 600 nucleotide sequences that were highly shared and had low generation probability. In a later analysis, a clonal expansion index for each public chain was calculated from normalized within-repertoire ranks of inferred template counts. In a later analysis, generation probabilities were computed with a VDJ recombination model fitted to out-of-frame rearrangements, and the resulting probabilities were checked against IGoR. In a later analysis, TCR-TCR, TCR-HLA and TCR-CMV co-occurrence was scored with hypergeometric tests, and a repertoire-size bias correction was applied to TCR pairs. A later analysis estimated false discovery rates by permuting HLA or CMV assignments 20 times. In a later analysis, co-occurring TCRs were grouped using DBSCAN, with TCRdist sequence similarity added in when clustering inside HLA-allele-positive subsets. Co-occurrence clustering excluded repertoires with fewer than 30,000 or more than 120,000 public chains, plus five with anomalous nucleotide sharing. TCRdb mirrors the immuneACCESS table, restricted to in-frame sequences. Some clones are absent from its copies; in checked studies, under half trace to an unresolved V gene, and the reason for the others is unknown. The DNA gave D and trimming, while V, J and clone size come from that table. For this sample the table gives some 170,000 clones, of which about 80% were detected only once. The ten largest clones capture roughly 3.5% of the sample.

Points the paper makes about the study in general: Assigning TCR associations to individual alleles was difficult when HLA alleles, especially DR and DQ, strongly co-occurred. Because HLA typing was unavailable for some donors at each locus, only the typed subset was used in association tests. The earlier analysis of about 600 of the donors excluded some 15 rarely observed V segments, including chromosome 9 orphons, because counts were too low. Compared with equally common non-associated chains, HLA-associated TCR beta chains in a later analysis were more clonally expanded and had lower generation probabilities. An association between a missense DCLRE1C variant and V-gene and J-gene trimming of TCR beta chains was found in a later genetic analysis and replicated in an independent cohort. In this cohort, only TCR beta chains were sequenced, and detectable features were limited by the absence of alpha or paired-chain data. The authors suggested that the approach could potentially be extended to other disease states and immunological phenotypes. A few of the identified cytomegalovirus-associated TCR beta chains were confirmed in vitro to be specific for cytomegalovirus antigens. A further reported finding was that TCR beta sequences accurately predicted the HLA-A and HLA-B alleles for most subjects in the first cohort. A cluster of highly shared sequence variants was judged likely to be a technical artifact of the sequencing pipeline. A later genetic analysis reported fewer N-insertions in productive TCRs among donors in an Asian-associated ancestry cluster than the roughly 700-donor mean. In a later analysis, the rate of TCR association differed among HLA loci, with DRB1 alleles having the most associated TCRs and HLA-C alleles having the fewest. In a later analysis, most CMV-associated TCR beta chains were found to appear HLA-restricted, with HLA associations seemingly driven largely by CMV exposure. Correlated functional status among segregating V segments might reflect linkage disequilibrium, but an unknown experimental factor could not be ruled out. For the cohort, immune exposure information was limited to CMV serostatus. While some public TCRs were present in many individuals, most TCR sequences turned up only very rarely across donors. The study gave a list of under 200 TCR beta chains associated with cytomegalovirus. Broadly in line with IMGT annotations, most TCR beta V segments showed up in productive rearrangements about 87% or about 30% of the time in an earlier analysis of approximately 640 of the donors. The classifier was reported to diagnose cytomegalovirus status with high specificity and sensitivity in both the original cohort and the validation cohort. Roughly uniform sequencing depth across donors was assumed in presence/absence analyses, although this assumption may not hold. In a later analysis, several top co-occurrence clusters were reported to appear linked to parvovirus B19, influenza, CMV and Epstein-Barr virus. A later analysis associated roughly 17,000 TCR beta sequences with specific HLA alleles at a false discovery rate of 0.05.

Sequencing was done on a sample of PBMCs. This TCR derives from a man aged 25 to 45 in good health and CMV-seropositive.

The nucleotides read TGCGCCAGCAGTGAGTCCGGGACTAGCTACAATGAGCAGTTCTTC. The encoded protein is CASSESGTSYNEQFF. The chain joins TRBV10-2 to TRBJ2-1; TRBD2 fits 8 bases in the junction. Relative to germline, V is missing 0 bases and J is missing 3 bases, with 1 base of the junction outside any gene match. The CDR3, from cysteine to phenylalanine, totals 15 residues. The only DNA kept is the CDR3, 45 bases in frame from the first base. CDR1 WSHSY and CDR2 SAAADI are derived from the germline V gene.